Shown below are 27 T cell receptor beta chains from a single sample sequenced in a study of blood T cell repertoires in COVID-19. Data came from immunoSEQ multiplex PCR; TCRdb stores just in-frame clones and leaves some out. The sample yields about 270,000 clones, approximately 89% seen once. The source material was PBMCs or T cells enriched from blood (not recorded which). Receptor source: a man in his forties who had been exposed to COVID-19.

The chain uses TRBV10-1 and TRBJ2-7; 9 bases are shared with TRBD2. The trim removed 6 bases at V and 3 bases at J, leaving 9 bases unmatched. This CDR3 region has 15 residues. Germline V gene data show CDR1 as WNHNN and CDR2 as SYGVQD (reference sequence). CDR3 DNA: TGCGCCAGCAGCTCTAAGGGTAGCGGGAGCTACGAGCAGTACTTC. It is translated as CASSSKGSGSYEQYF.

On this clone: At one boundary the junction diverges from the germline segment, which might be a read error. V usage is TRBV7-3 and J usage is TRBJ1-2, with 11 bases matching TRBD1. Germline CDR1 and CDR2: SGHTA and FQGTGA. The CDR3 runs to 15 residues. This CDR3 reads CASSPGQGANYGYTF. CDR3 in DNA: TGTGCCAGCAGCCCAGGACAGGGGGCTAACTACGGCTACACCTTC.

The chain combines TRBV4-3 with TRBJ1-2; D ambiguous. Deletions cut 2 bases from V and 4 bases from J, with 8 bases between. CDR1 and CDR2 from the germline V gene are LGHNA and YSLEER. This CDR3 comprises 13 residues. The CDR3 sequence: CASSQPGGYGYTF. The DNA of the CDR3 is TGCGCCAGCAGCCAACCCGGAGGCTATGGCTACACCTTC.

This clone was seen a few times. CDR3 amino acids: CATAMSIAPGSPLHF. Written as DNA, the CDR3 is TGTGCCACCGCAATGTCGATTGCGCCAGGTTCACCCCTCCACTTT. The V and J genes are TRBV6-5 and TRBJ1-6, with D hard to call. The CDR3 runs to 15 residues. V was cut by 10 bases and J by 9 bases, with 22 bases left in between. Germline-derived CDR1 and CDR2 are MNHEY and SVGAGI.

This sequence joins TRBV7-2 and TRBJ1-4; D unresolved. Germline-derived CDR1 and CDR2 are SGHTA and FQGNSA. The V gene lost 0 bases and the J gene lost 4 bases, with 3 bases spanning the gap. This CDR3 region has 13 residues. The CDR3 here is CASSLASNEKLFF. The CDR3 region has the DNA TGTGCCAGCAGCTTAGCCAGTAATGAAAAACTGTTTTTT.

The chain couples TRBV19 to TRBJ2-7, with 7 bases identical to TRBD1. Germline lookup yields CDR1 LNHDA and CDR2 SQIVND (reference sequence). The CDR3 has 15 residues. The V and J ends lost 1 base and 1 base, in that order; junction bases with no gene match: 4. The CDR3 reads CASSIGRGSSYEQYF. The CDR3 nucleotides read TGTGCCAGTAGTATAGGCAGGGGGAGTTCCTACGAGCAGTACTTC.

The chain combines TRBV13 with TRBJ2-1, with 10 bases that match TRBD2. The CDR3 is 16 residues long. V was clipped by 2 bases and J by 9 bases; unmatched bases: 10. The germline gives CDR1 PRHDT, CDR2 FYEKMQ (reference sequence). CDR3 coding DNA: TGTGCCAGCAGCTTATTATCGGCTAGCGGGAGCAGTGAGCAGTTCTTC. This translates into CASSLLSASGSSEQFF.

The chain carries TRBV12-5 and TRBJ2-7; D is possibly TRBD1 (6 bases). Per germline, CDR1 LGHNT and CDR2 FRNRAP. The V end was cut by 2 bases, the J end by 6 bases, with 20 bases between. The CDR3 is made up of 16 amino acids. CDR3 protein: CASGLPQWGREGEQYF. CDR3 in DNA: TGTGCTAGTGGTTTGCCACAGTGGGGGCGTGAAGGCGAGCAGTACTTC.

CDR3 DNA: TGTGCCAGCTCACCAGACAGGGGGCTAATGGACGAGCAGTACTTC. This gives the protein CASSPDRGLMDEQYF. The rearrangement links TRBV18 to TRBJ2-7, with 10 bases matching TRBD1. Germline V lookup: CDR1 KGHSH, CDR2 LQKENI. V shed 2 bases and J 5 bases; nucleotides not matched to a gene: 6. This CDR3 comprises 15 residues.

This clone is a singleton in its sample. This chain's CDR3 is CASSESGGLTEAFF. DNA for the CDR3: TGCGCCAGCAGTGAGTCGGGGGGATTGACTGAAGCTTTCTTT. The chain couples TRBV10-1 to TRBJ1-1, with a possible D match to TRBD1 (5 bases). The V end was cut by 0 bases, the J end by 5 bases, with 10 bases between. Germline CDR1 WNHNN, CDR2 SYGVQD (reference sequence). This CDR3 has 14 residues.

The genes are TRBV10-3 and TRBJ2-5; 9 nucleotides align to TRBD1. This CDR3 is built from 18 residues. V lost 3 bases, J lost 4 bases, and 15 bases stayed unmatched. Germline V lookup: CDR1 ENHRY, CDR2 SYGVKD. CDR3 sequence reads: CAISDGILGQGGGETQYF. The CDR3 coding sequence is TGTGCCATCAGTGATGGAATATTGGGACAGGGAGGAGGAGAGACCCAGTACTTC.

The chain employs TRBV15 and TRBJ2-1, with a weak D call TRBD1 (6 bases). This CDR3 region has 17 residues. V shed 3 bases and J shed 5 bases, with 20 bases lying between them. Germline CDR1 LNHNV, CDR2 YYDKDF (reference sequence). CDR3: CATSSGRDNILHNEQFF. The CDR3 DNA follows: TGTGCCACCAGCAGTGGCCGGGACAATATACTCCACAATGAGCAGTTCTTC.

The rearrangement joins TRBV19 to TRBJ1-6, with TRBD1 identical over 9 bases. The CDR3 consists of 14 residues. The germline gives CDR1 LNHDA, CDR2 SQIVND (reference sequence). V was clipped by 9 bases and J by 7 bases; unmatched bases: 7. For the CDR3, the DNA is TGTGCCAGCCACACCGGGACAGGGAATTCACCCCTCCACTTT. It codes for CASHTGTGNSPLHF.

About this clone itself: The same CDR3 can be traced to other DNA sequences in this sample. The chain couples TRBV27 to TRBJ2-7, with D uncertain. CDR3 length equals 13 residues. Germline V CDR1 and CDR2: MNHEY, SMNVEV (reference sequence). Between the trimmed V and J ends, which lost 5 bases and 0 bases, there was a span of 8 bases. In DNA form, the CDR3 reads TGTGCCAGCAGTCCGCAGCGCTCCTACGAGCAGTACTTC. It specifies CASSPQRSYEQYF.

The CDR3 sequence: CASSTGGGDGYTF. In DNA, the CDR3 is TGCGCCAGCAGCACGGGAGGGGGGGATGGCTACACCTTC. The chain is built from TRBV4-1 and TRBJ1-2; tentatively, D is TRBD1 (6 bases). This CDR3 has 13 residues. Trimming removed 5 bases from V and 6 bases from J, with 13 bases in between. Germline CDR1 and CDR2: MGHRA and YSYEKL.

V is TRBV24-1 and J is TRBJ2-1, with D perhaps TRBD1 (6 bases). CDR1 and CDR2 from the germline V gene are KGHDR and SFDVKD. The CDR3 is 16 amino acids. V lost 3 bases and J 0 bases, leaving 11 bases between the germline ends. Here the CDR3 DNA reads TGTGCCACCAGTGATCCAGGGGAAAGCTCCTACAATGAGCAGTTCTTC. Translated: CATSDPGESSYNEQFF.

This clone was counted between two and nine times. This chain joins TRBV6-1 and TRBJ1-2; D gene unclear. Germline-derived CDR1 and CDR2 are MNHNS and SASEGT. Between the trimmed V and J ends, which lost 3 bases and 0 bases, there was a span of 5 bases. The CDR3 is made up of 13 amino acids. In nucleotides, the CDR3 is TGTGCCAGCAGTGATAAGCCTAACTATGGCTACACCTTC. Translated: CASSDKPNYGYTF.

J is TRBJ2-1 and V is TRBV4-3, with 10 bases identical to TRBD2. The CDR3 runs to 16 residues. V was pared by 1 base and J by 4 bases, with 4 bases of the junction left unmatched. CDR1 LGHNA and CDR2 YSLEER come from the germline V gene. The CDR3: CASSQASSGRYNEQFF. In nucleotides, the CDR3 is TGCGCCAGCAGCCAAGCTAGTAGCGGGAGGTACAATGAGCAGTTCTTC.

This chain joins TRBV27 and TRBJ1-1; the match to TRBD1 covers 7 bases. Germline V gene lookup returns CDR1 MNHEY and CDR2 SMNVEV (reference sequence). The trim removed 8 bases at V and 11 bases at J, leaving 11 bases unmatched. The CDR3 covers 12 residues. The CDR3 here is CASGKGALMAFF. The CDR3 DNA is TGTGCCAGCGGGAAGGGGGCATTAATGGCTTTCTTT.

This clone was observed a handful of times. The rearrangement uses TRBV4-2 and TRBJ2-1; 10 bases align to TRBD2. Germline V lookup: CDR1 LGHNA, CDR2 YNFKEQ. CDR3 length equals 17 residues. Trimming cost V 2 bases and J 7 bases; bases outside gene matches: 11. The CDR3 protein is CASSQSSGSELRNEQFF. The CDR3, as DNA: TGTGCCAGCAGCCAATCTAGCGGGAGCGAGCTTAGGAATGAGCAGTTCTTC.

The rearrangement uses TRBV10-1 and TRBJ1-2; TRBD1 is a possible D gene (5 bases). Germline CDR1 is WNHNN and CDR2 is SYGVQD (reference sequence). V lost 3 bases, J lost 7 bases, and 12 bases lay in between. The CDR3 runs 13 residues. The CDR3 region is CASSDFIQGGYTF. The CDR3 DNA sequence: TGCGCCAGCAGTGACTTTATCCAGGGTGGCTACACCTTC.

The rearrangement joins TRBV5-1 to TRBJ1-2, with 8 bases aligning to TRBD1. This CDR3 contains 17 residues. Germline CDR1 SGHRS, CDR2 YFSETQ. Trimming cost V 0 bases and J 7 bases; bases outside gene matches: 14. CDR3 loop: CASSLGGQGENRGGYTF. The CDR3 bases are TGCGCCAGCAGCTTGGGAGGACAGGGCGAAAATCGGGGTGGCTACACCTTC.

This clone occurred a few times. V gene TRBV7-9 combines with J gene TRBJ2-7; 11 bases agree with TRBD2. The CDR3 covers 15 residues. V gave up 5 bases and J gave up 6 bases; unmatched junction bases: 9. The V gene's germline CDR1 is SEHNR and CDR2 FQNEAQ (reference sequence). The CDR3 spells CASSSIAGGPREQYF. For the CDR3, the DNA is TGTGCCAGCAGCAGCATAGCGGGAGGGCCTCGCGAGCAGTACTTC.

This clone was observed a few times. This chain joins TRBV3-1 (or the pseudogene TRBV3-2) and TRBJ2-2, with D perhaps TRBD2 (6 bases). The CDR3 consists of 15 residues. Germline V gene data show CDR1 as LGHDT and CDR2 as YNNKEL (reference sequence). V was trimmed by 3 bases and J by 3 bases, leaving 11 bases between them. This chain's CDR3 is CASSQGGRHTGELFF. CDR3 in DNA: TGTGCCAGCAGCCAGGGGGGTAGGCACACCGGGGAGCTGTTTTTT.

The chain carries TRBV29-1 and TRBJ2-1, with TRBD1 identical over 10 bases. Germline V CDR1 and CDR2: SQVTM, ANQGSEA. Trimming removed 4 bases from V and 0 bases from J; junction bases left unmatched: 3. The CDR3 contains 15 residues. CDR3 amino acids: CSVVGQGGSYNEQFF. The CDR3 nucleotides read TGCAGCGTTGTAGGACAGGGGGGCTCCTACAATGAGCAGTTCTTC.

This clone has a handful of counts. This chain uses TRBV11-2 with TRBJ2-1; 7 bases are shared with TRBD2. The CDR3 is 14 residues long. V was pared by 3 bases and J by 6 bases, with 5 bases of the junction left unmatched. From germline, CDR1 is SGHAT and CDR2 FQNNGV. The CDR3 DNA reads as TGTGCCAGCAGCTTGGGAGGGCTAGGCAATGAGCAGTTCTTC. It translates to CASSLGGLGNEQFF. The full variable domain, completed using reference TRBV11-2 and TRBJ2-1, is EAGVAQSPRYKIIEKRQSVAFWCNPISGHATLYWYQQILGQGPKLLIQFQNNGVVDDSQLPKDRFSAERLKGVDSTLKIQPAKLEDSAVYLCASSLGGLGNEQFFGPGTRLTVL.

The genes are TRBV19 and TRBJ1-1; unclear D gene. Germline values: CDR1 LNHDA, CDR2 SQIVND (reference sequence). The length of the CDR3 is 13 residues. V gave up 9 bases and J gave up 1 base, with 12 bases separating them. As DNA, the CDR3 is TGTGCCAGCAGCCAGGTGACGAACACTGAAGCTTTCTTT. Translating it yields CASSQVTNTEAFF.